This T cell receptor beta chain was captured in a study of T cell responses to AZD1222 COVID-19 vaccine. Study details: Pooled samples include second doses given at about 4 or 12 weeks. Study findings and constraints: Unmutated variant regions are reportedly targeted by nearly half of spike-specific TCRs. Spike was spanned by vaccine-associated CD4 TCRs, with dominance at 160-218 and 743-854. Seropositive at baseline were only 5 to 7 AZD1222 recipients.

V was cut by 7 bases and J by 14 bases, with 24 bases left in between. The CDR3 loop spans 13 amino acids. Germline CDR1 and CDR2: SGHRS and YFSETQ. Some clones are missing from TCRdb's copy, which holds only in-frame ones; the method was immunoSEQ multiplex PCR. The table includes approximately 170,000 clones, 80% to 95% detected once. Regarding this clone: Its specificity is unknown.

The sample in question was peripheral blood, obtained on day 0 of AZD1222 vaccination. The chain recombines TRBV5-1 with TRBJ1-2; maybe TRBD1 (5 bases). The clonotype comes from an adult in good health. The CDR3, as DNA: TGCGCCAGCGGGGTAGAAAACGCCGGGGCTAGGACCTTC. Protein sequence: CASGVENAGARTF. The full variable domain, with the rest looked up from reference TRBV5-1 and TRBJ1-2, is KAGVTQTPRYLIKTRGQQVTLSCSPISGHRSVSWYQQTPGQGLQFLFEYFSETQRNKGNFPGRFSGRQFSNSRSEMNVSTLELGDSALYLCASGVENAGARTFGSGTRLTVV.